This T cell receptor (beta chain) appears in the sequencing data of a study of T-cell reconstitution after alpha-beta-depleted transplantation in children. This clonotype came up many times. Its antigen is not known. Trimming took off 5 bases at V and 0 bases at J, with 8 bases between the two ends. The germline V gene encodes CDR1 LNHNV and CDR2 YYDKDF (reference sequence). The CDR3 length is 13 residues. The TCRbeta library incorporated unique molecular identifiers. TCRdb re-derived calls from the PCR reads in MiXCR, one entry per CDR3 protein. This sample has around 270,000 distinct CDR3 sequences, with 10% found just once. Study-level points and caveats: Recipient T cells and thymic progenitors that survived were the source of the high TCRbeta diversity seen at day 60 in some patients. After transplant, at about two months, alpha-beta T cells were reportedly derived from several hundred expanded graft clones. By one year post-transplant, T-cell counts and diversity largely arose from T cells that were newly produced.

The V and J genes are TRBV15 and TRBJ2-7, with D hard to call. The origin of this receptor is a boy under two years old with acute myeloid leukemia, due to receive a stem cell transplant. This specimen consisted of PBMCs, obtained before TCRalphabeta/CD19-depleted stem cell transplant. For the CDR3, the DNA is TGTGCCACCAGCGGACGGGCCTCCTACGAGCAGTACTTC. It translates to CATSGRASYEQYF.